What follows are 30 T cell receptor beta chains derived from one specimen sequenced in a study of blood T cell repertoires in COVID-19. The assay was immunoSEQ multiplex PCR, and TCRdb's table has in-frame clones only and misses some. The sample has about 150,000 clones; 88% are singletons. The specimen was PBMCs or T cells enriched from blood (not recorded which). The source of these receptors is a woman aged 45-60 years who had recovered from COVID-19.

The gene calls are TRBV9 and TRBJ2-2, with a tentative D call TRBD1 (5 bases). CDR1 and CDR2 from the germline V gene are SGDLS and YYNGEE. CDR3 length: 15 residues. V lost 1 base and J 4 bases, leaving 11 bases between the germline ends. This chain's CDR3 is CASSVRQGGTGELFF. CDR3 sequence (DNA): TGTGCCAGCAGCGTAAGGCAGGGTGGCACCGGGGAGCTGTTTTTT.

This clone was seen only a few times. The CDR3 nucleotides are TGTGCCAGCAGCCAAGTTCGGGGGGTCACTGAAGCTTTCTTT. Protein sequence: CASSQVRGVTEAFF. The chain is built from TRBV3-1 (or the pseudogene TRBV3-2) and TRBJ1-1, with D possibly being TRBD1 (5 bases). The germline V gene has CDR1 LGHDT and CDR2 YNNKEL (reference sequence). V was shortened by 1 base and J by 4 bases, with 10 bases between the two germline ends. This CDR3 has 14 amino acids.

V gene TRBV19 combines with J gene TRBJ2-7; TRBD1 agrees at 8 bases. The CDR3 sequence is 14 residues long. Germline trimming cut 5 bases from V and 2 bases from J; bases unmatched to any gene: 5. Germline CDR1 LNHDA, CDR2 SQIVND (reference sequence). CDR3 sequence (DNA): TGTGCCAGTAGTGGCGCAGGGGGCCCCTACGAGCAGTACTTC. This gives the protein CASSGAGGPYEQYF.

The V gene is TRBV29-1, the J gene TRBJ1-1; TRBD1 might be the D (5 bases). Germline V gene data show CDR1 as SQVTM and CDR2 as ANQGSEA. V lost 8 bases to trimming and J lost 5 bases, with 15 bases between them. CDR3 size: 12 residues. As DNA, the CDR3 is TGCAGCTTCCTTAGGGGAGGTACTGAAGCTTTCTTT. This encodes CSFLRGGTEAFF. Filled out from reference TRBV29-1 and TRBJ1-1, the complete variable domain reads SAVISQKPSRDICQRGTSLTIQCQVDSQVTMMFWYRQQPGQSLTLIATANQGSEATYESGFVIDKFPISRPNLTFSTLTVSNMSPEDSSIYLCSFLRGGTEAFFGQGTRLTVV.

The chain couples TRBV27 to TRBJ1-1; no firm D call. Germline loops: CDR1 MNHEY, CDR2 SMNVEV (reference sequence). Trimming shortened V by 3 bases and J by 8 bases, and 10 bases separated the two germline ends. The CDR3 has 12 residues. The CDR3 DNA reads TGTGCCAGCAGTTTCGGATCCGGGGAAGCTTTCTTT. Its protein is CASSFGSGEAFF.

V gene TRBV13 combines with J gene TRBJ1-2; D is ambiguous. Trimming took 2 bases from V and 1 from J, leaving 11 bases between them. CDR3 length: 15 amino acids. Germline V gives CDR1 PRHDT, CDR2 FYEKMQ (reference sequence). CDR3 DNA sequence: TGTGCCAGCAGCTTAATGGGCAGTAGTAACTATGGCTACACCTTC. Its protein product is CASSLMGSSNYGYTF.

V usage is TRBV11-2 and J usage is TRBJ2-7, with 9 bases matching TRBD2. J lost 5 bases, V lost 2 bases, and 7 bases had no gene match. CDR1 SGHAT and CDR2 FQNNGV come from the germline V gene. The length of the CDR3 is 15 residues. The CDR3 loop reads CASSLRGGGANEQYF. The CDR3 bases are TGTGCCAGCAGCTTAAGAGGCGGGGGGGCGAACGAGCAGTACTTC.

This rearrangement joins TRBV4-3 to TRBJ2-3, with 9 positions matching TRBD2. CDR3 size: 17 residues. V shed 0 bases, J shed 6 bases, and the junction held 10 bases outside the gene matches. Per germline, CDR1 LGHNA and CDR2 YSLEER. Here the CDR3 reads CASSQDAASGVVDTQYF. The CDR3 DNA reads as TGCGCCAGCAGCCAAGATGCCGCTAGCGGGGTAGTGGATACGCAGTATTTT.

The chain carries TRBV3-1 (or the pseudogene TRBV3-2) and TRBJ2-4; 11 nucleotides line up with TRBD1. Trimming took 5 bases from V and 0 from J; bases not matched to a gene: 24. Germline CDR1 is LGHDT and CDR2 is YNNKEL (reference sequence). There are 23 residues in the CDR3. The CDR3 region has the DNA TGTGCCAGCAGCTCCTTACTTCCCCTTCCCGGGACAGGGGGTGGCCTAGCCAAAAACATTCAGTACTTC. This translates into CASSSLLPLPGTGGGLAKNIQYF.

V and J are TRBV9 and TRBJ1-2; 7 positions agree with TRBD1. The CDR3 is 14 residues long. J gave up 3 bases and V 3 bases, and 5 bases lay outside the gene matches. CDR1 is SGDLS, CDR2 YYNGEE, per germline. The CDR3 DNA sequence: TGTGCCAGCAGCGAGACAGGGTTTCACTATGGCTACACCTTC. Protein product: CASSETGFHYGYTF.

The CDR3 DNA is TGTGCCATCAGTGGCCCGGCGGGGGACGACTATGGCTACACCTTC. Protein product: CAISGPAGDDYGYTF. V usage is TRBV10-3 and J usage is TRBJ1-2, with a tentative D call TRBD1 (5 bases). CDR3 length: 15 amino acids. Germline V gene data show CDR1 as ENHRY and CDR2 as SYGVKD. V lost 4 bases and J lost 3, with 15 bases in between.

V gene TRBV6-5 combines with J gene TRBJ1-2; no firm D call. This CDR3 has 12 residues. Per germline, CDR1 MNHEY and CDR2 SVGAGI. V was cut by 6 bases and J by 0 bases, with 5 bases left in between. The CDR3 bases are TGTGCCAGCAGATCCACTAACTATGGCTACACCTTC. This encodes CASRSTNYGYTF.

This chain connects TRBV19 to TRBJ2-2, with D possibly matching TRBD1 (6 bases). The CDR3 has 16 residues. Between the trimmed V and J ends, which lost 7 bases and 8 bases, there was a span of 23 bases. Germline V gives CDR1 LNHDA, CDR2 SQIVND (reference sequence). The chain's CDR3 is CASKHSSPGEMGELFF. The CDR3 DNA reads TGTGCCAGTAAACACTCGAGTCCAGGGGAGATGGGGGAGCTGTTTTTT.

The rearrangement links TRBV7-9 to TRBJ2-3; possibly TRBD2 for D (6 bases). Germline V CDR1 and CDR2: SEHNR, FQNEAQ (reference sequence). The CDR3 length is 15 residues. Deletions cut 1 base from V and 3 bases from J, with 11 bases between. The DNA for the CDR3 is TGTGCCAGCAGCTTAGTACTAGCAAGTACAGATACGCAGTATTTT. Amino acid sequence: CASSLVLASTDTQYF.

Here the CDR3 reads CASSLPSGTPANTGELFF. CDR3 coding DNA: TGTGCCAGCAGCTTACCTAGCGGGACACCCGCGAACACCGGGGAGCTGTTTTTT. The chain combines TRBV7-7 with TRBJ2-2; TRBD2 matches 9 bases. After removal of 2 bases from V and 0 bases from J, the junction contained 7 bases not matched to a gene. Looked up from germline, CDR1 is SSHAT and CDR2 is FNYEAQ (reference sequence). This CDR3 region has 18 residues.

CDR3 loop: CASSLGQGARGYTF. As DNA, the CDR3 is TGTGCCAGCAGCTTGGGACAGGGGGCTCGTGGCTACACCTTC. The chain carries TRBV11-3 and TRBJ1-2; 12 bases map to TRBD1. J was trimmed by 7 bases and V by 3 bases; bases with no gene match: 3. The CDR3 runs 14 residues. Germline V gene lookup returns CDR1 SGHNT and CDR2 YENEEA.

This clone was picked up one time. The chain has TRBV9 and TRBJ2-7, with TRBD1 identical over 7 bases. CDR3 length: 14 amino acids. Germline V gene lookup returns CDR1 SGDLS and CDR2 YYNGEE. Germline trimming cut 0 bases from V and 3 bases from J; bases unmatched to any gene: 3. Written as DNA, the CDR3 is TGTGCCAGCAGCGTAGCTCACAGGGGCTACGAGCAGTACTTC. Translated: CASSVAHRGYEQYF. Complete variable domain (other parts from reference TRBV9 and TRBJ2-7): DSGVTQTPKHLITATGQRVTLRCSPRSGDLSVYWYQQSLDQGLQFLIQYYNGEERAKGNILERFSAQQFPDLHSELNLSSLELGDSALYFCASSVAHRGYEQYFGPGTRLTVT.

The J gene is TRBJ2-7, the V gene TRBV24-1; D perhaps matches TRBD1 (5 bases). There are 13 residues in the CDR3. CDR1 and CDR2 (germline): KGHDR, SFDVKD. The germline V and J ends were trimmed by 3 bases and 4 bases, with 9 bases remaining between them. CDR3 in DNA: TGTGCCACCAGTGATCCCGGACAATACGAGCAGTACTTC. It yields the protein CATSDPGQYEQYF.

This chain links TRBV2 with TRBJ2-3, with 7 bases matching TRBD2. Trimming at V came to 11 bases and at J to 0 bases, leaving 14 bases not matched to a gene. CDR1 is SNHLY and CDR2 is FYNNEI in the germline V gene. The CDR3 spans 16 residues. CDR3 sequence: CAGISAGVSSTDTQYF. CDR3 DNA: TGTGCCGGTATCTCGGCGGGGGTTTCTAGCACAGATACGCAGTATTTT.

The chain couples TRBV5-5 to TRBJ2-3; TRBD1 agrees at 9 bases. The CDR3 covers 20 residues. Germline assignment: CDR1 SGHKS and CDR2 YYEKEE (reference sequence). Unmatched junction bases numbered 17, after V lost 3 bases and J lost 0 bases. This CDR3 is CASSSLSTGGRTSSTDTQYF. The CDR3 coding sequence is TGTGCCAGCAGCTCCCTATCCACAGGGGGCAGGACTTCTAGCACAGATACGCAGTATTTT.

This clone was observed many times. The chain combines TRBV5-4 with TRBJ2-2; possible D gene TRBD1, 5 bases. With 3 bases removed from V and 3 bases from J, the gap between germline ends came to 15 bases. Looked up from germline, CDR1 is SGHNT and CDR2 is YYREEE (reference sequence). The CDR3 is 16 residues long. The CDR3 DNA reads as TGTGCCAGCAGCTCCCCTGGGGCCCCGGACACCGGGGAGCTGTTTTTT. Its protein product is CASSSPGAPDTGELFF.

V and J are TRBV7-9 and TRBJ1-2, with 8 bases that match TRBD1. Germline CDR1 is SEHNR and CDR2 is FQNEAQ (reference sequence). The CDR3 has 17 residues. The trim removed 5 bases at V and 4 bases at J, leaving 15 bases unmatched. In nucleotides, the CDR3 is TGTGCCAGCAGCCCCGCCCCGGGACAGGCCAACTTCTATGGCTACACCTTC. Its protein is CASSPAPGQANFYGYTF. The entire variable domain, with the rest obtained from reference TRBV7-9 and TRBJ1-2, is as follows: DTGVSQNPRHKITKRGQNVTFRCDPISEHNRLYWYRQTLGQGPEFLTYFQNEAQLEKSRLLSDRFSAERPKGSFSTLEIQRTEQGDSAMYLCASSPAPGQANFYGYTFGSGTRLTVV.

This sequence joins TRBV11-2 and TRBJ2-1; D might be TRBD2 (6 bases). CDR3 length: 15 amino acids. The V gene lost 2 bases and the J gene lost 8 bases, with 16 bases spanning the gap. Per germline, CDR1 SGHAT and CDR2 FQNNGV. The CDR3 DNA follows: TGTGCCAGCAGCTTATCGGCGGGGCGGGGTGATGAGCAGTTCTTC. Its translation is CASSLSAGRGDEQFF.

This chain links TRBV5-1 with TRBJ2-3; the D is unclear. The CDR3 length is 15 residues. Per germline, CDR1 SGHRS and CDR2 YFSETQ. V gave up 5 bases and J gave up 2 bases, with 15 bases separating them. CDR3 protein: CASRLRQEHTDTQYF. DNA of the CDR3: TGCGCCAGCAGATTGCGGCAGGAACACACAGATACGCAGTATTTT.

The chain joins TRBV18 to TRBJ2-7; 12 bases are a match to TRBD1. Germline CDR1 and CDR2: KGHSH and LQKENI. The CDR3 sequence is 14 residues long. V dropped 6 bases and J dropped 5; count of bases not matched to a gene: 5. The DNA for the CDR3 is TGTGCCAGCTCCCCGGGACAGGGGGCGAACGAGCAGTACTTC. Residues: CASSPGQGANEQYF. The complete variable domain, with remaining parts taken from reference TRBV18 and TRBJ2-7, reads NAGVMQNPRHLVRRRGQEARLRCSPMKGHSHVYWYRQLPEEGLKFMVYLQKENIIDESGMPKERFSAEFPKEGPSILRIQQVVRGDSAAYFCASSPGQGANEQYFGPGTRLTVT.

This sequence joins TRBV11-2 and TRBJ1-2, with 8 bases that match TRBD1. The ends lost 4 bases at V and 1 base at J; junction bases unmatched: 14. CDR1 is SGHAT, CDR2 FQNNGV, per germline. The CDR3 consists of 18 residues. CDR3 sequence reads: CASSSPTRYRGINYGYTF. The DNA of the CDR3 is TGTGCCAGCAGCTCCCCAACCCGGTACAGGGGGATTAACTATGGCTACACCTTC.

This sequence joins TRBV7-9 and TRBJ1-5; D call uncertain. CDR1 is SEHNR, CDR2 FQNEAQ, per germline (reference sequence). The V and J ends lost 1 base and 6 bases respectively, with 4 bases between them. CDR3 length: 12 amino acids. The chain's CDR3 is CASSLGSQPQHF. CDR3 sequence (DNA): TGTGCCAGCAGCTTAGGGAGTCAGCCCCAGCATTTT.

V gene TRBV4-2 combines with J gene TRBJ2-7, with 8 bases lining up with TRBD2. Germline values: CDR1 LGHNA, CDR2 YNFKEQ. This CDR3 spans 14 amino acids. V was pared by 4 bases and J by 3 bases, with 5 bases of the junction left unmatched. CDR3 sequence reads: CASSLGGGYYEQYF. Written as DNA, the CDR3 is TGTGCCAGCAGCCTGGGCGGGGGGTACTACGAGCAGTACTTC.

The chain carries TRBV9 and TRBJ2-3; D ambiguous. Germline V gene lookup returns CDR1 SGDLS and CDR2 YYNGEE. With 1 base removed from V and 0 bases from J, the gap between germline ends came to 6 bases. This CDR3 comprises 14 residues. Here the CDR3 DNA reads TGTGCCAGCAGCGTACGTTCGAGCACAGATACGCAGTATTTT. Protein sequence: CASSVRSSTDTQYF.

This clone has more than one count but fewer than ten. The chain joins TRBV6-8 to TRBJ2-1; the D gene is possibly TRBD2 (6 bases). This CDR3 has 15 amino acids. V was trimmed by 11 bases and J by 5 bases, leaving 22 bases between them. CDR1 MNHGY and CDR2 SAAAGT come from the germline V gene. The CDR3 is CAGRVGLAVDNEQFF. The CDR3 nucleotides are TGTGCCGGGAGAGTAGGGTTAGCGGTCGACAATGAGCAGTTCTTC.